This T cell receptor (beta chain) appears in the sequencing data of a study of T-cell memory formation after mild COVID-19. This clonotype was counted between two and nine times. Antigen specificity is unknown. TCRdb itself ran the 5' RACE reads through MiXCR, one entry per CDR3 protein. The data contain 410,000 or so distinct CDR3 sequences, around 22% of them singletons. Findings of the study overall: The pre-infection memory compartment contained some responding clones, suggesting cross-reactive memory joined. Most CD4+ clones that shrank were in CM and EM, while CD8+ ones turned up in EMRA.

V dropped 2 bases and J dropped 0 bases, with 11 bases sitting between them. This CDR3 is 15 amino acids long. Germline loops: CDR1 SEHNR, CDR2 FQNEAQ (reference sequence). The specimen sequenced was PBMCs or a T cell subset sorted from them (not recorded which). This chain connects TRBV7-9 to TRBJ2-7; D gene uncertain. This TCR was sampled from an adult woman who had mild COVID-19 (a few samples of this study predate the infection). Cell type and time point are not known. The CDR3 DNA follows: TGTGCCAGCAGCTTATCTCACCTCCTCTCCTACGAGCAGTACTTC. It yields the protein CASSLSHLLSYEQYF.